The following is a TCR beta chain sequence with its context. What it binds is not known. With random hexamers, reverse transcription was performed on about 0.5 to 1 ug of RNA. By means of immunoSEQ multiplex PCR, TCR beta CDR3 spanning 54 Vbeta and 13 Jbeta underwent amplification. TCRdb re-called the immunoSEQ multiplex PCR reads through MiXCR, storing one row per CDR3 protein. The data hold 200,000 to 300,000 distinct CDR3 sequences, with around 96% observed a single time. The source of the sample is a study of CD8 T cells in Susac syndrome. General study results and limits: The study recognized that its TCR sequencing and HLA analysis covered a relatively small number of individuals.

CD8+ and CD4+ T cells from blood underwent TCR beta sequencing, which was carried out in a high-throughput format. Negative isolation was used for CD8+ and CD4+ T cells and FACS enrichment for TEMRA cells. CDR1 SEHNR and CDR2 FQNEAQ come from the germline V gene (reference sequence). Trimming took off 5 bases at V and 6 bases at J, with 7 bases between the two ends. The length of the CDR3 is 12 residues. The receptor was derived from a human donor with Susac syndrome. The chain joins TRBV7-9 to TRBJ2-2; D is unclear. Source material: CD4+ T cells from PBMCs. CDR3 in DNA: TGTGCCAGCAGCCGTACCGCCGGGGAGCTGTTTTTT. Translated: CASSRTAGELFF.